The 13 T cell receptor beta chains in this list originate from one sample, sequenced in a study of T cells in Graves' hyperthyroidism and ophthalmopathy. TCR beta CDR3 region amplification was performed from RNA transcripts. Researchers ran a first-round RT-PCR on the TCR CDR3 using the HTBI primer set. TCRdb reanalysed the multiplex PCR reads using MiXCR and keeps one entry per CDR3 protein. Among about 460,000 distinct CDR3 sequences listed, 22% were seen once. Sequenced: blood. These receptors were obtained from a woman aged 70-85 years with Graves' ophthalmopathy.

On this clonotype: A much larger clonotype is one base distant, so this may be a read error. The genes are TRBV6-2 or TRBV6-3 and TRBJ2-1, with 9 bases matching TRBD2. CDR1 is MNHEY and CDR2 is SVGEGT in the germline V gene. Losses at the gene ends were 7 bases for V and 9 bases for J; bases not matched to a gene: 13. The length of the CDR3 is 15 residues. DNA of the CDR3: TGTGCCAGCATCAGGGGACCAGCGGGAGGATTTGAGCAGTTCTTC. Translated, it gives CASIRGPAGGFEQFF.

The gene calls are TRBV7-8 and TRBJ2-1; D is perhaps TRBD2 (6 bases). The CDR3 contains 14 residues. The germline CDR1 and CDR2 sequences are SGHVS and FQNEAQ. V dropped 2 bases and J dropped 5 bases, with 10 bases sitting between them. The CDR3 nucleotides are TGTGCCAGCAGCTTATCCGGGAGCCACAATGAGCAGTTCTTC. It codes for CASSLSGSHNEQFF.

The chain has TRBV24-1 and TRBJ2-3, with D uncertain. This CDR3 spans 14 amino acids. The germline CDR1 and CDR2 sequences are KGHDR and SFDVKD. V was cut by 4 bases and J by 0 bases, with 7 bases left in between. Here the CDR3 DNA reads TGTGCCACCAGTGACCCCTCAAGCACAGATACGCAGTATTTT. It translates to CATSDPSSTDTQYF.

This clonotype was counted ten times or more. The rearrangement uses TRBV28 and TRBJ1-2, with 8 bases that match TRBD1. Unmatched junction bases numbered 8, after V lost 5 bases and J lost 9 bases. This CDR3 is built from 13 residues. CDR1 MDHEN and CDR2 SYDVKM come from the germline V gene. Here the CDR3 DNA reads TGTGCCAGCAGTCAAGGACAGGGCGGGAGCTACACCTTC. Its translation is CASSQGQGGSYTF.

This clonotype was counted many times. The chain uses TRBV28 and TRBJ1-2; D is possibly TRBD1 (6 bases). In germline, CDR1 is MDHEN, CDR2 SYDVKM. V was pared by 7 bases and J by 2 bases, with 20 bases between. This CDR3 contains 16 residues. CDR3 residues: CASTLVRGATNYGYTF. The CDR3 coding sequence is TGTGCCAGCACCCTTGTCAGGGGAGCGACCAACTATGGCTACACCTTC.

This clonotype was recorded at least ten times. This chain uses TRBV7-8 with TRBJ2-1; D call uncertain. Germline V gives CDR1 SGHVS, CDR2 FQNEAQ. CDR3 length: 13 residues. Between the trimmed V and J ends, which lost 8 bases and 3 bases, there was a span of 11 bases. The CDR3 DNA is TGTGCCAGCTGCGGAACCTTCTACAATGAGCAGTTCTTC. Translated, it gives CASCGTFYNEQFF.

The chain couples TRBV11-2 to TRBJ2-4; no clear D gene. The CDR3 loop spans 13 amino acids. Germline assignment: CDR1 SGHAT and CDR2 FQNNGV. The V end was cut by 8 bases, the J end by 0 bases, with 8 bases between. This chain's CDR3 is CASHRLAKNIQYF. As DNA, the CDR3 is TGTGCCAGCCACCGGCTAGCCAAAAACATTCAGTACTTC.

There are a few counts of this clonotype. The chain is built from TRBV29-1 and TRBJ2-5; 8 bases agree with TRBD1. This CDR3 spans 14 amino acids. Trimming at V came to 4 bases and at J to 7 bases, leaving 11 bases not matched to a gene. CDR1 and CDR2 from the germline V gene are SQVTM and ANQGSEA. CDR3 amino acids: CSVGGRGRLGTQYF. In nucleotides, the CDR3 is TGCAGCGTTGGGGGCAGGGGGCGGCTCGGGACCCAGTACTTC.

The chain combines TRBV19 with TRBJ2-1; 9 bases match TRBD2. This CDR3 is built from 15 residues. With 3 bases clipped from V and 4 bases from J, the junction kept 4 bases outside the gene matches. Germline V gene data show CDR1 as LNHDA and CDR2 as SQIVND (reference sequence). The CDR3 region is CASSIASGAYNEQFF. CDR3 in DNA: TGTGCCAGTAGTATTGCTAGCGGGGCTTACAATGAGCAGTTCTTC.

This clonotype showed up many times. The chain has TRBV28 and TRBJ2-3, with TRBD2 as a possible D gene (5 bases). Trimming cost V 6 bases and J 2 bases, with 12 bases left between them. This CDR3 has 14 amino acids. Germline CDR1 reads MDHEN; CDR2 reads SYDVKM. CDR3 sequence: CASRSGVPTDTQYF. The CDR3 DNA is TGTGCCAGCAGATCCGGGGTTCCCACAGATACGCAGTATTTT.

The chain combines TRBV9 with TRBJ1-3; tentatively, D is TRBD1 (5 bases). V lost 2 bases and J 0 bases, leaving 18 bases between the germline ends. This CDR3 contains 18 residues. Looked up from germline, CDR1 is SGDLS and CDR2 is YYNGEE. The CDR3 loop is CASSVTDSRTSSGNTIYF. The DNA for the CDR3 is TGTGCCAGCAGCGTCACCGACAGCCGAACCTCCTCTGGAAACACCATATATTTT.

This clonotype has ten or more counts. This chain uses TRBV7-9 with TRBJ2-7; 7 nucleotides agree with TRBD2. The CDR3 has 15 amino acids. CDR1 is SEHNR and CDR2 is FQNEAQ in the germline V gene (reference sequence). J gave up 5 bases and V 6 bases, and 13 bases lay outside the gene matches. This CDR3 is CASSPVGGLTDEQYF. CDR3 in DNA: TGTGCCAGCAGTCCGGTCGGGGGACTAACCGACGAGCAGTACTTC. Variable domain in full (rest from reference TRBV7-9 and TRBJ2-7): DTGVSQNPRHKITKRGQNVTFRCDPISEHNRLYWYRQTLGQGPEFLTYFQNEAQLEKSRLLSDRFSAERPKGSFSTLEIQRTEQGDSAMYLCASSPVGGLTDEQYFGPGTRLTVT.

This clonotype occurred many times. The chain uses TRBV2 and TRBJ1-6; 10 bases line up with TRBD1. The germline gives CDR1 SNHLY, CDR2 FYNNEI. The V and J ends lost 6 bases and 10 bases, in that order; junction bases with no gene match: 12. This CDR3 region has 16 residues. The chain's CDR3 is CASSSTDRGRGSPLHF. CDR3 sequence (DNA): TGTGCCAGCAGCTCCACAGACAGGGGGCGAGGGTCACCCCTCCACTTT.